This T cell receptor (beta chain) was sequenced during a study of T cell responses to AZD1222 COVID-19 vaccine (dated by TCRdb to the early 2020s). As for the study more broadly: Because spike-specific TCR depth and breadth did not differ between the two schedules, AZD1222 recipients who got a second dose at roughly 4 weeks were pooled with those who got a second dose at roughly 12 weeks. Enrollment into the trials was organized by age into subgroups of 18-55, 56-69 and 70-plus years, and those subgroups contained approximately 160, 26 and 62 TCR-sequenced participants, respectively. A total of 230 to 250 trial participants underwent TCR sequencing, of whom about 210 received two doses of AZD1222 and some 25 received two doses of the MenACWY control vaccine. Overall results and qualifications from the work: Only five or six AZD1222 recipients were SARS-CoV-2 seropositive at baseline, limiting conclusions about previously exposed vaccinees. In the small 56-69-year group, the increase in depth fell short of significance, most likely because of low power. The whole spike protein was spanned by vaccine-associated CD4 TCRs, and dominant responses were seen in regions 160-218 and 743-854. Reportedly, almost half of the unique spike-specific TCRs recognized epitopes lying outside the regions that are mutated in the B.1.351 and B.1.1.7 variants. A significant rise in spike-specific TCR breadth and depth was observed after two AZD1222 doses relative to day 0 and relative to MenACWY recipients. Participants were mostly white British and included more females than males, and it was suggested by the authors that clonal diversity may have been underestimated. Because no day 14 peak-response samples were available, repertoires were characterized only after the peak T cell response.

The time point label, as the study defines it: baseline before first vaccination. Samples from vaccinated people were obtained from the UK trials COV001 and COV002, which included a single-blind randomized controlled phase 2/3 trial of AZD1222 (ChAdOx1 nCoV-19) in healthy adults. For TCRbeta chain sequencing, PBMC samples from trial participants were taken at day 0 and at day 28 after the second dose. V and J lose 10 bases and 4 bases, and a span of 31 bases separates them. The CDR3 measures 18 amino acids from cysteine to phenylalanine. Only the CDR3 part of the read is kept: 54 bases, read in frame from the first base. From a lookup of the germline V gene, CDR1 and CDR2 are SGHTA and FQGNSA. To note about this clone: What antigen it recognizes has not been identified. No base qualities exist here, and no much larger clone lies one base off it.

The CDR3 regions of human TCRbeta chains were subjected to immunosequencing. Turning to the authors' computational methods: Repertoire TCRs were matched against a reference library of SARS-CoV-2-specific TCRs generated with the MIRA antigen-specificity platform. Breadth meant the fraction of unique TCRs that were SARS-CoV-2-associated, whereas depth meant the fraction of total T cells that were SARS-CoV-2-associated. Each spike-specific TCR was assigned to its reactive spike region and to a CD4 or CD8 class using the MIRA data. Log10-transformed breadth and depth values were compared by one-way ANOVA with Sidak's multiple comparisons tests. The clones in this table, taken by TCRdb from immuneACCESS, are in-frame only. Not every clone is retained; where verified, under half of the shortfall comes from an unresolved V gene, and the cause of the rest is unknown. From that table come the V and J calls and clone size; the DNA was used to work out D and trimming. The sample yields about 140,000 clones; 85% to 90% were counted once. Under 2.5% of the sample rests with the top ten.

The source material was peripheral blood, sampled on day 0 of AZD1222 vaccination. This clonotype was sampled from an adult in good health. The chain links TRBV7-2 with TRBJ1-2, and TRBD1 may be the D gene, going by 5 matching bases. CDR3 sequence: CATGRDRSLMFGGYGYTF. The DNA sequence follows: TGTGCCACCGGTCGGGACCGCAGCCTTATGTTCGGAGGCTATGGCTACACCTTC.